This TCR beta chain is from a study of cytomegalovirus exposure and HLA in healthy donors. The CDR3 covers 14 residues. Germline-derived CDR1 and CDR2 are SGHVS and FNYEAQ. The V end lost 5 bases, the J end lost 1 base, and 9 bases lay between the germline ends. Primers for the PCR totalled 60 Vbeta and 13 Jbeta. Generated by immunoSEQ multiplex PCR, the TCRdb table keeps only in-frame clones and is missing some. The sample contains roughly 99,000 clones, 82% of which appear only once. This clonotype was sampled from a man aged 25 to 40 in good health and CMV-seropositive. The sequenced sample consisted of PBMCs. The V and J genes are TRBV7-6 and TRBJ2-1; TRBD1 is a possible D gene (7 bases). CDR3 sequence (DNA): TGTGCCAGCAGCCAGGGGGGATCCTACAATGAGCAGTTCTTC. It translates to CASSQGGSYNEQFF.